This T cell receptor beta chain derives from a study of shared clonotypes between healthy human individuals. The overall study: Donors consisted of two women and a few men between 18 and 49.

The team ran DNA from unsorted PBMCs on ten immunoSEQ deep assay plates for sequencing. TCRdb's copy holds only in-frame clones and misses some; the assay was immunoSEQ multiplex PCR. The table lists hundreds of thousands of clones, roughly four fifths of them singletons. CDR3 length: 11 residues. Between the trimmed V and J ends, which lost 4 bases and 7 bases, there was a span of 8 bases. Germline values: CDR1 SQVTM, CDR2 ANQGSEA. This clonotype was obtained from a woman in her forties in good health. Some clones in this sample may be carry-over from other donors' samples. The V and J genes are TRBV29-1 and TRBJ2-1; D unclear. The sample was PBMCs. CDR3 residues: CSVVTGNEQFF. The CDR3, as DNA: TGCAGCGTTGTGACCGGTAATGAGCAGTTCTTC.